This TCR beta chain originates from a study of blood T cell repertoires in COVID-19. The table came from immunoSEQ multiplex PCR; TCRdb's copy has only in-frame clones and leaves some out. Of roughly 280,000 clones in the sample, about nine tenths were seen once. The CDR3 runs 13 residues. Looked up from germline, CDR1 is KGHDR and CDR2 is SFDVKD. V was shortened by 4 bases and J by 11 bases, with 14 bases between the two germline ends. The sequence was obtained from a man aged 50 or older with acute or convalescent COVID-19. This rearrangement joins TRBV24-1 to TRBJ2-1; TRBD1 is a possible D gene (5 bases). The sample comprised peripheral blood. For the CDR3, the DNA is TGTGCCACCAGTGACTTACCTCAGGGTCAGCAGTTCTTC. Translated, it gives CATSDLPQGQQFF.